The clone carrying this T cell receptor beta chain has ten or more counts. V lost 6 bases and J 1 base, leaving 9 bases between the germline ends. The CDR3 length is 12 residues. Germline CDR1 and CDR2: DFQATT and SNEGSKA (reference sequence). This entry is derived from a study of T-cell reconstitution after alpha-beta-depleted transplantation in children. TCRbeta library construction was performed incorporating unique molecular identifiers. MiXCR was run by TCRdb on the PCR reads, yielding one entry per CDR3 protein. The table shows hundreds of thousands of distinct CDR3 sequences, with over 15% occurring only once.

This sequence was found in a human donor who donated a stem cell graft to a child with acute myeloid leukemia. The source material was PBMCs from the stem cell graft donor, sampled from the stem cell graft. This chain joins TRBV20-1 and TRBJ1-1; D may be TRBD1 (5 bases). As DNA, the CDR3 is TGCAGTGCCTTACAGGCGAACACTGAAGCTTTCTTT. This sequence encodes CSALQANTEAFF.